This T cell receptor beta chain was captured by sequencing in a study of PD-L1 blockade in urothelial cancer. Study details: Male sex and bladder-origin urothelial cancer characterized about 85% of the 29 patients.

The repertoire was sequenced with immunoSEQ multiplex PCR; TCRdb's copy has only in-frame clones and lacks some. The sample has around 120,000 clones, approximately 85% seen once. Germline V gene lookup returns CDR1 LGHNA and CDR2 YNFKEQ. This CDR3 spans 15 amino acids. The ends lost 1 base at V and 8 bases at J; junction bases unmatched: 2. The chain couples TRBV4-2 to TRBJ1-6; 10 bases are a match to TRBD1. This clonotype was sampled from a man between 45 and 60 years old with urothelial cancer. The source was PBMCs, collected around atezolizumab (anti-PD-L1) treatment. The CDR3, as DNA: TGTGCCAGCAGCCAAGCAGGGACAGGGGATTCACCCCTCCACTTT. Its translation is CASSQAGTGDSPLHF.